The following is a TCR beta chain sequence with its context. This receptor's antigen is unknown. Within one base of it there is no much larger clone, and no base qualities were kept. This sample is drawn from a study of blood T cell repertoires in COVID-19 (dated by TCRdb to the early 2020s). With regard to the full study: The collaborator samples originated in the United States, Italy and Spain and spanned the acute and convalescent phases of COVID-19. The prospective study material was composed of cDNA or gDNA derived from T cells, B-cell-depleted T cells, or PBMCs. Deeply sampled blood TCRbeta repertoires from subjects exposed to, actively infected with, or recovered from COVID-19 were included in the dataset. A freely available public database, intended as a resource for researchers studying the immune response to SARS-CoV-2, is where the repertoires were released. Samples came from the ongoing ImmuneRACE study (first 160 participants) plus 1,254 subjects from 6 global collaborators. The sample metadata nearly always contained a de-identified subject ID, COVID-19 status, age in years and sex. HLA class I and class II types, where available, came from metadata supplied by the sample provider rather than from assay-based typing. The research as a whole found: The quantity of clinical and demographic metadata differed by source and by participant and was supplied without curation.

TCRbeta CDR3 regions were amplified from genomic DNA using the immunoSEQ Assay, a bias-controlled multiplex PCR. Per the original workflow: The number of nucleated cells in each sample was estimated by amplification of reference gene primers within the assay. To quantify the absolute abundance of each unique TCRbeta CDR3 rearrangement, sequence reads were collapsed and filtered. Productive Simpson clonality was computed per sample as the square root of Simpson's diversity index over productive rearrangements. In its TCRdb copy, this immuneACCESS table keeps in-frame sequences only and misses some clones. Where compared with another copy, unresolved V genes explain less than half of these, and the others have no known cause. V, J and clone size are those of that table, while D and trimming were read from the DNA. Counted in this sample were 300,000 to 350,000 clones; around 90% of them appeared once. In total, the top ten clones hold about 2% of the sample.

The collaborating institutions used their own protocols to collect whole blood in K2EDTA tubes. For TCRbeta analysis, collaborator samples were shipped as frozen whole blood, as isolated PBMCs, or as DNA extracted from either sample type. The CDR3 runs 14 residues from the cysteine to the phenylalanine. The CDR3 DNA has 42 bases and is translated from base 1. The junction carries 13 bases between V and J, which are trimmed by 3 bases and 4 bases respectively. Looking up the germline V gene (reference sequence) yields CDR1 DFQATT and CDR2 SNEGSKA. The receptor was isolated from a man aged 18 to 29 with active or convalescent COVID-19. The chain employs TRBV20-1 and TRBJ2-1; TRBD1 is a possible D gene, resting on 5 matching bases. Sequencing input: peripheral blood. DNA sequence: TGCAGTGCTAGTGGGGCCCGCACTTACAATGAGCAGTTCTTC. Its protein reads: CSASGARTYNEQFF.